This entry concerns a single T cell receptor beta chain. One end of the junction varies from germline; a read error may be responsible. The CDR3 runs 15 residues. Germline CDR1 is SGDLS and CDR2 is YYNGEE. These data originate in a study of blood T cell repertoires in COVID-19. Study details: The United States, Italy and Spain were the sources of the acute and convalescent COVID-19 samples. PBMCs, B-cell-depleted T cells, or T cells were the source of the cDNA or gDNA that made up the material.

Under the authors' procedure: By means of reference gene primer amplification, nucleated cell counts were estimated. The method was immunoSEQ multiplex PCR; TCRdb's version includes in-frame clones alone and lacks a portion of them. Clonal size and the V and J genes are those of that table, whereas D and trimming came from the DNA. The profile shows more than 150,000 clones, 60% to 80% of them singletons. Sequenced: peripheral blood. This clonotype originated in a man in his sixties with active or convalescent COVID-19. The chain has TRBV9 and TRBJ2-3; D unclear. CDR3 in amino acids: CASSPTTQATDTRYF. CDR3 DNA: TGTGCCAGCAGCCCGACGACGCAGGCCACAGATACGCGGTATTTT.